One TCR beta chain is described in this entry. Its antigen is currently unknown. Lacking atypia, the adjacent lung had been sampled at least 2 cm away from the tumor margin. The data derive from a study of T cells in localized non-small cell lung cancer. CDR3 length: 15 amino acids. Trimming took 4 bases from V and 4 from J, leaving 13 bases between them. Per germline, CDR1 SGHNT and CDR2 YENEEA. Study-wide results and caveats: Clonality peaked in uninvolved adjacent lung rather than tumor.

TCRdb keeps only in-frame clones here, not all; method: immunoSEQ multiplex PCR. The top ten hold 15% to 17% of the sample, which has 850 to 1,300 clones, about a quarter seen once. This sequence was found in an older female donor with stage III lung adenocarcinoma. Sequencing was performed on normal lung tissue next to the tumor, taken before any cancer treatment. The rearrangement uses TRBV11-3 and TRBJ2-2, with a possible D match to TRBD2 (7 bases). This chain's CDR3 is CASSWGAGATGELFF. The DNA for the CDR3 is TGTGCCAGCAGCTGGGGGGCGGGGGCCACCGGGGAGCTGTTTTTT.